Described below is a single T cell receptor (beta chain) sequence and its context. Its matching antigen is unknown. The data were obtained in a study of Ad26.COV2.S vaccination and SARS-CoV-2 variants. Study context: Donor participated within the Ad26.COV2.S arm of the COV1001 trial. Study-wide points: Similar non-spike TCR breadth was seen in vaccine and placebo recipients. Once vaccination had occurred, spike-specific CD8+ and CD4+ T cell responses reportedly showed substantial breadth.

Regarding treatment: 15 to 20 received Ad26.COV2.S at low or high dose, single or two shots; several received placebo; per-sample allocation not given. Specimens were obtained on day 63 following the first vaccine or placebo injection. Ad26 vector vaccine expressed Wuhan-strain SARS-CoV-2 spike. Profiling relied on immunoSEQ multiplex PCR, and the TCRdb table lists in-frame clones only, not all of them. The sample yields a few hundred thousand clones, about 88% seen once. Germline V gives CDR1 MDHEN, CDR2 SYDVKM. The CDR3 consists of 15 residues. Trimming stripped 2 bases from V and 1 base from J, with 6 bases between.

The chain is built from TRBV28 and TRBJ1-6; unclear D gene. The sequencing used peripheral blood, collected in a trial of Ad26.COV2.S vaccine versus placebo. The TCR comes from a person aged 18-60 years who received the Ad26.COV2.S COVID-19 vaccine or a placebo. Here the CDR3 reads CASSLALSYNSPLHF. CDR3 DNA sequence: TGTGCCAGCAGTTTAGCCCTATCCTATAATTCACCCCTCCACTTT.